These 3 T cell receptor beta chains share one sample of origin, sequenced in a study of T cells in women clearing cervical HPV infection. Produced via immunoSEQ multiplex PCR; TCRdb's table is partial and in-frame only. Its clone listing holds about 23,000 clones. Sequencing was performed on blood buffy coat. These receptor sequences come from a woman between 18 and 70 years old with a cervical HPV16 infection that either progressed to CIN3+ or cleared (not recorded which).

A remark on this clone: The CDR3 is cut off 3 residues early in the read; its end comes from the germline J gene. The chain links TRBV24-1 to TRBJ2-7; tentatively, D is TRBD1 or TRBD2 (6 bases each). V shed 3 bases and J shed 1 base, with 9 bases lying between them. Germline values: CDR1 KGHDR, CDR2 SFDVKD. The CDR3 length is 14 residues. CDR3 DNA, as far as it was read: TGTGCCACCAGTGATACAGGGAGGTCCTACGAG. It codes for CATSDTGRSYE. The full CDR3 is CATSDTGRSYEQYF.

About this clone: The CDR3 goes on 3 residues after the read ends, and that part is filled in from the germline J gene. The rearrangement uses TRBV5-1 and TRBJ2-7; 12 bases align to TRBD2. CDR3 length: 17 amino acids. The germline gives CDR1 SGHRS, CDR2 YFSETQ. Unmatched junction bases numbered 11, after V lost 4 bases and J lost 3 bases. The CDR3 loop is CASSQGGTSGLVYEQYF. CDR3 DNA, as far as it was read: TGCGCCAGCAGCCAAGGCGGGACTAGCGGGCTTGTCTACGAG.

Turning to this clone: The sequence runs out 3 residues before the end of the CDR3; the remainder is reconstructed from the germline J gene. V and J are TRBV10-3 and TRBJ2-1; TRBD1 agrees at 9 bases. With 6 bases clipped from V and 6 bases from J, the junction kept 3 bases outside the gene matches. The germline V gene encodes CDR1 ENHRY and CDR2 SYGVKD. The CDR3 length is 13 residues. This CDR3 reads CAIRGQGPNEQFF. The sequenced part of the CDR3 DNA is TGTGCCATCAGGGGACAGGGTCCCAATGAG.